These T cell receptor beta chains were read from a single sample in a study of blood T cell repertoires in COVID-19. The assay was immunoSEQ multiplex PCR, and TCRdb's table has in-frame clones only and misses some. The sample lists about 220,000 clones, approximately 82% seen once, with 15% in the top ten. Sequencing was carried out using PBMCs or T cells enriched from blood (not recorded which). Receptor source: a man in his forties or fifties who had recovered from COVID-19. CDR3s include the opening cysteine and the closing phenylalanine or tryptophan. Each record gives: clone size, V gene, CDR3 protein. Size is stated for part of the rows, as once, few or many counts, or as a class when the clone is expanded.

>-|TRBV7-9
CASSLEGQGDYGYTF
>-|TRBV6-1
CASSRTGDRLDGYTF
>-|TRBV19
CASSIVGGADQPQHF
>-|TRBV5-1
CASSTGQGAGELFF
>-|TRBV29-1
CSASVNRYEQYF
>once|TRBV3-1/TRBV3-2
CASSHPLLSDEKLFF
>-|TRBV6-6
CASSFQGPWVEQFF
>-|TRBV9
CASSVGPGDGYTF
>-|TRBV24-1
CATSGLGQNYYGYTF
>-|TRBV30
CAWELTGSNNSPLHF
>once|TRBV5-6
CASSFQRTNTGELFF
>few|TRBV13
CASSLWVQAPNEQFF
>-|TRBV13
CASSFYRGQETQYF
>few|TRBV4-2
CASSQERRGDQPQHF
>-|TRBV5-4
CASSPVASGNTEAFF
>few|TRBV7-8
CASSRDRHYGYTF
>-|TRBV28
CASSTYLPGTNYGYTF
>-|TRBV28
CASSLSDRMNTEAFF
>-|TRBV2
CASSLDRVETQYF
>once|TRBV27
CASSFAQGAYNEQFF
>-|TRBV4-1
CASSQESERRSYNSPLHF
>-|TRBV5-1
CASSLVVAQETQYF
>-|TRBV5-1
CASSITGREPTEAFF